Listed below are T cell receptor beta chains from one sample, sequenced in a study of T-cell memory formation after mild COVID-19. TCRdb called the 5' RACE reads again in MiXCR, with one record for every CDR3 protein. The top ten clones hold 20% to 25% of a sample with a few hundred thousand distinct CDR3 sequences, about 16% of them seen once. Sequencing input: PBMCs or a T cell subset sorted from them (not recorded which). The receptors were sampled from a young man who had mild COVID-19 (a few samples of this study predate the infection). Cell type and time point are not known. CDR3s include the opening cysteine and the closing phenylalanine or tryptophan. The order of the fields is V gene, D gene, J gene, clone size, CDR3 protein, CDR3 DNA. A D gene is named only where the DNA matches it firmly. Expanded clones get a size class; other rows say once, few or many, or leave the size out.

TRBV27	-	TRBJ1-3	-	CASSSNGYSGNTIYF	TGTGCCAGCAGTTCAAACGGTTACTCTGGAAACACCATATATTTT
TRBV2	TRBD2	TRBJ2-6	-	CASSGEGSGANVLTF	TGTGCCAGCAGTGGGGAGGGGTCTGGGGCCAACGTCCTGACTTTC
TRBV7-8	-	TRBJ2-3	-	CASRNRFTDTQYF	TGTGCCAGCAGGAACAGGTTCACAGATACGCAGTATTTT
TRBV7-9	-	TRBJ2-1	few	CASSAGLISTLDEQFF	TGTGCCAGCAGCGCGGGACTGATCTCGACTTTGGATGAGCAGTTCTTC
TRBV20-1	-	TRBJ2-1	few	CSAEGTVEQFF	TGCAGTGCTGAGGGGACCGTTGAGCAGTTCTTC
TRBV20-1	TRBD1	TRBJ2-1	many	CSARGTGGSYNEQFF	TGCAGTGCTAGAGGGACAGGGGGCTCCTACAATGAGCAGTTCTTC
TRBV12-3/TRBV12-4	-	TRBJ2-3	few	CASRPTGGGGTQYF	TGTGCCAGCAGACCCACGGGTGGGGGCGGTACGCAGTATTTT
TRBV20-1	TRBD1	TRBJ1-2	few	CSASGARGAGHYGYTF	TGCAGTGCGAGCGGTGCCAGGGGGGCGGGGCACTATGGCTACACCTTC
TRBV7-2	TRBD1	TRBJ2-2	few	CASSPRGRNTGELFF	TGTGCCAGCAGCCCCAGGGGGCGGAACACCGGGGAGCTGTTTTTT
TRBV10-3	TRBD1	TRBJ2-3	-	CAISEQGADTQYF	TGTGCCATCAGTGAACAGGGGGCAGATACGCAGTATTTT
TRBV25-1	-	TRBJ2-3	-	CASSEWGRTSTDTQYF	TGTGCCAGCAGTGAATGGGGTCGTACTAGCACAGATACGCAGTATTTT
TRBV7-9	-	TRBJ2-3	few	CASSSLVGADTQYF	TGTGCCAGCAGCTCACTAGTGGGGGCAGATACGCAGTATTTT
TRBV12-3/TRBV12-4	TRBD2	TRBJ2-5	few	CASSSLGGGTQYF	TGTGCCAGCAGTAGCCTCGGCGGGGGGACCCAGTACTTC
TRBV5-1	TRBD1	TRBJ1-1	-	CASSPDRITEAFF	TGCGCCAGCAGCCCGGACAGGATCACTGAAGCTTTCTTT
TRBV28	TRBD2	TRBJ2-2	-	CASSLRRGSTGELFF	TGTGCCAGCAGTTTAAGGCGGGGGAGCACCGGGGAGCTGTTTTTT
TRBV7-2	-	TRBJ1-2	few	CASSLVMYGYTF	TGTGCCAGCAGCTTAGTTATGTATGGCTACACCTTC
TRBV7-3	TRBD2	TRBJ2-3	few	CASSPSSGGRDTQYF	TGTGCCAGCAGCCCCTCTAGCGGGGGTCGAGATACGCAGTATTTT
TRBV5-1	TRBD1	TRBJ2-1	many	CASTRGGQGYNEQFF	TGCGCCAGCACTCGTGGGGGACAGGGTTACAATGAGCAGTTCTTC
TRBV5-5	-	TRBJ2-3	few	CASSLGVTDSPPYF	TGTGCCAGCAGCTTAGGGGTGACGGACAGCCCCCCGTATTTT
TRBV12-3/TRBV12-4	-	TRBJ2-1	-	CASTDPGLYNEQFF	TGTGCCAGCACCGACCCAGGGTTGTACAATGAGCAGTTCTTC
TRBV7-7	-	TRBJ2-3	-	CASSITGTGDTQYF	TGTGCCAGCAGCATTACAGGGACCGGAGATACGCAGTATTTT
TRBV5-1	-	TRBJ1-1	few	CASSLDGPADTEAFF	TGCGCCAGCAGCTTGGATGGACCCGCAGACACTGAAGCTTTCTTT
TRBV18	TRBD1	TRBJ1-2	-	CASSPDRGPFYGYTF	TGTGCCAGCTCACCTGACAGGGGGCCATTCTATGGCTACACCTTC
TRBV5-1	TRBD2	TRBJ2-2	few	CARRGLAGGNTGELFF	TGCGCCAGAAGAGGACTAGCGGGGGGAAACACCGGGGAGCTGTTTTTT
TRBV6-2/TRBV6-3	-	TRBJ1-2	-	CASRHGRDYGYTF	TGTGCCAGCAGACACGGAAGGGACTATGGCTACACCTTC
TRBV4-1	TRBD1	TRBJ2-1	few	CASSHGQGTLNNEQFF	TGCGCCAGCAGCCATGGACAGGGAACCCTTAACAATGAGCAGTTCTTC
TRBV20-1	-	TRBJ1-1	-	CSASSPGLGGNTEAFF	TGCAGTGCTAGTAGTCCGGGACTGGGAGGAAACACTGAAGCTTTCTTT
TRBV7-2	-	TRBJ2-3	-	CASSSRATTDTQYF	TGTGCCAGCAGCTCGAGGGCTACCACAGATACGCAGTATTTT
TRBV5-1	-	TRBJ1-6	few	CASSSVPSDSPLHF	TGCGCCAGCAGCTCGGTCCCCTCCGATTCACCCCTCCACTTT
TRBV6-2/TRBV6-3	-	TRBJ2-4	-	CASSYRLANIQYF	TGTGCCAGCAGTTACCGGCTAGCTAACATTCAGTACTTC
TRBV5-1	TRBD1	TRBJ2-5	-	CASSKGTAHQETQYF	TGCGCCAGCAGCAAAGGGACAGCGCACCAAGAGACCCAGTACTTC
TRBV12-3/TRBV12-4	-	TRBJ2-6	-	CASSLALSGANVLTF	TGTGCCAGCAGTTTAGCCCTCTCTGGGGCCAACGTCCTGACTTTC
TRBV3-1	TRBD2	TRBJ2-5	-	CASSLWTSVETQYF	TGTGCCAGCAGCTTGTGGACTAGCGTAGAGACCCAGTACTTC
TRBV4-3	-	TRBJ2-5	-	CASSQEYSQETQYF	TGCGCCAGCAGCCAAGAATACAGTCAAGAGACCCAGTACTTC
TRBV9	-	TRBJ1-5	few	CASSVEGNNQPQHF	TGTGCCAGCAGCGTAGAGGGGAATAATCAGCCCCAGCATTTT
TRBV24-1	-	TRBJ1-6	few	CATSDLSGRAPFDNSPLHF	TGTGCCACCAGTGATTTAAGTGGACGGGCACCCTTTGATAATTCACCCCTCCACTTT
TRBV9	TRBD2	TRBJ2-5	few	CASSVSSGGNQETQYF	TGTGCCAGCAGCGTTAGTAGCGGGGGAAACCAAGAGACCCAGTACTTC
TRBV18	-	TRBJ1-2	-	CASSSTRGDGYGYTF	TGTGCCAGCTCCTCGACGCGAGGGGACGGCTATGGCTACACCTTC
TRBV7-2	TRBD1	TRBJ2-2	-	CASSLDRDPGELFF	TGTGCCAGCAGCTTGGACAGGGACCCCGGGGAGCTGTTTTTT
TRBV27	TRBD1	TRBJ2-5	-	CASKTYRGNQETQYF	TGTGCCAGCAAAACTTACAGGGGGAACCAAGAGACCCAGTACTTC
TRBV18	-	TRBJ2-6	-	CASSLQAAGANVLTF	TGTGCCAGCTCACTTCAGGCGGCTGGGGCCAACGTCCTGACTTTC
TRBV12-3/TRBV12-4	-	TRBJ2-7	-	CASRSTTSYEQYF	TGTGCCAGCAGGTCGACTACCTCCTACGAGCAGTACTTC
TRBV4-2	-	TRBJ1-4	few	CASSQVQGATNEKLFF	TGTGCCAGCAGCCAAGTCCAGGGTGCAACTAATGAAAAACTGTTTTTT
TRBV9	-	TRBJ2-3	-	CASSVAPFTDTQYF	TGTGCCAGCAGCGTAGCACCTTTCACAGATACGCAGTATTTT
TRBV18	-	TRBJ1-2	few	CASSPQSGEYTF	TGTGCCAGCTCACCACAGTCGGGGGAATACACCTTC
TRBV20-1	-	TRBJ2-2	-	CSALNRAQNTGELFF	TGCAGTGCCCTAAACAGGGCCCAGAACACCGGGGAGCTGTTTTTT
TRBV29-1	-	TRBJ2-1	many	CSVDGRAGPHNEQFF	TGCAGCGTTGACGGACGAGCGGGTCCCCACAATGAGCAGTTCTTC
TRBV9	TRBD2	TRBJ2-1	-	CASSVALLASYNEQFF	TGTGCCAGCAGCGTAGCTTTACTAGCGAGCTACAATGAGCAGTTCTTC
TRBV29-1	TRBD1	TRBJ1-2	-	CSVEARTGDSYTF	TGCAGCGTTGAAGCTCGGACAGGGGACTCCTACACCTTC
TRBV5-6	TRBD2	TRBJ2-5	few	CASSLATSGTQYF	TGTGCCAGCAGCCTTGCGACTAGCGGGACCCAGTACTTC
TRBV15	-	TRBJ2-5	-	CATSGGPGLPQETQYF	TGTGCCACCAGCGGGGGGCCTGGACTACCCCAAGAGACCCAGTACTTC
TRBV29-1	TRBD1	TRBJ1-5	few	CSAGGSARKTGGKCVGPQHF	TGCAGCGCTGGAGGGTCCGCCCGAAAGACAGGGGGAAAGTGTGTAGGGCCCCAGCATTTT
TRBV12-5	TRBD1	TRBJ2-7	few	CASGPRVPGQVYYEQYF	TGTGCTAGTGGTCCACGAGTTCCGGGACAGGTATACTACGAGCAGTACTTC
TRBV12-3/TRBV12-4	TRBD1	TRBJ2-1	few	CASRQNRDRAADEQFF	TGTGCCAGCAGACAGAATCGGGACAGGGCGGCAGATGAGCAGTTCTTC
TRBV2	-	TRBJ2-1	-	CASSREGFNEQFF	TGTGCCAGCAGTCGAGAGGGGTTCAATGAGCAGTTCTTC
TRBV29-1	-	TRBJ2-1	-	CSAWDDSNEQFF	TGCAGCGCATGGGACGATTCGAATGAGCAGTTCTTC